This entry features one T cell receptor (beta chain) sequence. Its antigen remains unknown. The DNA input per sorted-subset replicate PCR was 150 to 200 ng, corresponding to 25,000 to 35,000 T cell genomes. Profiling relied on immunoSEQ multiplex PCR, and the TCRdb table lists in-frame clones only, not all of them. This sample yields 2 million to 2.5 million clones, of which 80% to 95% are seen a single time; about 0.38% belongs to the top ten. Adults of Caucasian background living in Nashville, Tennessee made up all donors. This sample was included in a study of shared clonotypes between healthy human individuals. Study details: Donors had three CD4 naive, three CD4 memory, two CD8 naive and one CD8 memory plate apiece. The study's findings and limits: Generation of non-shared clonotypes was less probable than generation of clonotypes shared by all four donors.

The CDR3 totals 19 residues. V dropped 0 bases and J dropped 0; count of bases not matched to a gene: 10. Per the germline V gene, CDR1 is MGHRA and CDR2 is YSYEKL. The rearrangement links TRBV4-1 to TRBJ1-4; 7 positions match TRBD1. The source of this sequence is a man aged 18 to 29 in good health. Some clones in this sample may be carry-over from other donors' samples. Sequencing was done on a sample of naive CD4+ T cells from PBMCs. As for subset: CD45RA+ positively selected. The CDR3 DNA reads TGCGCCAGCAGCCAAGACCAGGGGGGCAGAGCCGCAACTAATGAAAAACTGTTTTTT. Amino acid sequence: CASSQDQGGRAATNEKLFF.